These T cell receptor beta chains were read from a single sample in a study of regulatory T cells in long-lasting Graves disease. TCRdb processed the multiplex PCR reads anew with MiXCR; each CDR3 protein has one entry. The sample carries about 460,000 distinct CDR3 sequences, 12% to 15% recorded once. The sample was also reused in another study, on T cells in Graves' hyperthyroidism and ophthalmopathy.

Sequences were derived from peripheral blood mononuclear cells (PBMCs), sampled at new diagnosis, from a patient treated with antithyroid drugs. The receptors come from a woman aged 45-65 years with Graves disease. Both conserved end residues are part of each CDR3. Fields, in order: D gene, J gene, V gene, CDR3 protein. A D gene is named only where the DNA matches it firmly.

NA | TRBJ2-1 | TRBV29-1 | CSVYGSYNEQFF
NA | TRBJ1-5 | TRBV5-5 | CASSLVTNQPQHF
NA | TRBJ2-2 | TRBV4-1 | CASSQDRVAGELFF
NA | TRBJ2-2 | TRBV19 | CASSMMDGHTGELFF
NA | TRBJ1-1 | TRBV29-1 | CSVDTQGLAFF
NA | TRBJ2-5 | TRBV28 | CASSLVAAYQETQYF
TRBD2 | TRBJ2-2 | TRBV5-1 | CASSSEGLAGGPGELFF
NA | TRBJ1-5 | TRBV3-1 | CASSQGQTYSNQPQHF
TRBD2 | TRBJ2-7 | TRBV20-1 | CSAPGLAGGPRDEQYF
NA | TRBJ2-1 | TRBV7-8 | CASSYGTLFYNEQFF
TRBD2 | TRBJ2-3 | TRBV5-1 | CASSLIPFRETSGSGRDTQYF
NA | TRBJ1-5 | TRBV28 | CACSLLNQPQHF
NA | TRBJ2-3 | TRBV30 | CAWLATITDTQYF
NA | TRBJ2-1 | TRBV30 | CAWNHPYNEQFF
NA | TRBJ2-2 | TRBV24-1 | CATSDFTTAELFF
NA | TRBJ1-1 | TRBV6-1 | CASTSPRVQPAGYTEAFF
NA | TRBJ2-2 | TRBV20-1 | CSARWLLANTGELFF
TRBD2 | TRBJ2-7 | TRBV5-6 | CASSLVSGARYEQYF
NA | TRBJ2-7 | TRBV6-2/TRBV6-3 | CASSKLSTPHGRTDDYEQYF
NA | TRBJ2-7 | TRBV11-2 | CASSPHREHYEQYF
TRBD1 | TRBJ1-5 | TRBV13 | CASSVARDRGNQPQHF
TRBD2 | TRBJ2-3 | TRBV4-2 | CASSPRSGRWGTDTQYF